This TCR beta chain was sequenced in a study of blood T cell repertoires in COVID-19. As for the study in general: Sources were T cells, B-cell-depleted T cells, or PBMCs; the material itself was cDNA or gDNA.

Trimming shortened V by 2 bases and J by 5 bases, and 10 bases separated the two germline ends. CDR3 length: 13 amino acids. Germline CDR1 SGHTS, CDR2 YDEGEE. The assay was immunoSEQ multiplex PCR, and TCRdb's table has in-frame clones only and misses some. The sample holds over 250,000 clones; 85% to 90% are singletons and the top ten take approximately 6%. The sample consisted of peripheral blood. The chain combines TRBV5-8 with TRBJ1-2; the D is unclear. The source of this sequence is a woman between 50 and 59 years old with COVID-19, enrolled during active disease. The CDR3 DNA reads TGTGCCAGCAGCTTTCGGGGTTTTTATGGCTACACCTTC. Translating gives CASSFRGFYGYTF.